The clone carrying this T cell receptor beta chain has only a few counts. Its matching antigen is unknown. The authors ran a second PCR of about 6 to 12 cycles using a sample-barcoded 5' primer and a J-beta primer mix. Via MiXCR, TCRdb re-called the 5' RACE reads, giving one row per CDR3 protein. Of fewer than 2,000,000 distinct CDR3 sequences in the sample, roughly 32% were seen once. This specimen comes from a study of blood T cells in healthy people across ages. Study-wide points: Age advanced and TCR beta diversity per million T cells fell, roughly linearly.

The CDR3 has 15 residues. Looked up from germline, CDR1 is DFQATT and CDR2 is SNEGSKA (reference sequence). After removal of 1 base from V and 11 bases from J, the junction contained 14 bases not matched to a gene. The specimen was blood. The source of this sequence is a woman younger than 45 in good health. V gene TRBV20-1 combines with J gene TRBJ2-5, with 9 bases matching TRBD2. CDR3 residues: CSARGVAAGGGEQYF. CDR3 bases: TGCAGTGCTAGAGGGGTCGCAGCGGGGGGTGGAGAGCAGTACTTC.